Listed below are T cell receptor beta chains from one sample, sequenced in a study of OX40 agonist ivuxolimab in advanced cancers. The data were produced by immunoSEQ multiplex PCR, yet TCRdb's version contains in-frame clones alone and is incomplete. Here the sample spans about 18,000 clones, more than 65% being singletons. Sequenced here: CD4+ or CD8+ T cells sorted from blood, sampled in a trial of the OX40 agonist ivuxolimab. The origin of the receptors is an adult with an advanced solid tumor such as melanoma, head and neck, liver or kidney cancer. Each CDR3 is given with its conserved first and last residue. The order of the fields is V gene, D gene, J gene, CDR3 protein. The D gene is left open where the match is weak.

>TRBV5-1|TRBD1|TRBJ2-3
CASSPPQGVTDTQYF
>TRBV7-9|TRBD1|TRBJ1-1
CASSAEGQPPGAFF
>TRBV30|.|TRBJ1-1
CAWEDKGELNTEAFF
>TRBV5-8|.|TRBJ2-1
CASSLVSYNEQFF
>TRBV19|.|TRBJ2-1
CASSIEPGEQFF
>TRBV6-1|.|TRBJ1-3
CASSAWTDVSGNTIYF
>TRBV13|.|TRBJ2-7
CASSISHEQYF
>TRBV6-1|.|TRBJ2-1
CASSEAIGLGLHNEQFF
>TRBV10-1|TRBD1|TRBJ1-6
CASSEYRGGSPLHF
>TRBV28|TRBD1|TRBJ1-5
CASSLGQGYQPQHF
>TRBV7-9|.|TRBJ1-2
CASSYTSNYGYTF
>TRBV4-3|.|TRBJ2-7
CASSQDAFGGYAYEQYF
>TRBV28|.|TRBJ2-1
CASSFEQGNEQFF
>TRBV7-3|TRBD2|TRBJ2-5
CASSSTGLAGETQYF
>TRBV4-3|TRBD1|TRBJ2-7
CASSQGGGTGEQYF
>TRBV28|.|TRBJ1-1
CASSLSVHEAFF